What follows are 5 T cell receptor beta chains derived from one specimen sequenced in a study of CD8+ T cells in alopecia areata. Cells from pooled cutaneous lymph nodes were sorted by CD4, CD8alpha, NKG2D, NKG2ACE and other markers. Investigators isolated RNA and reverse transcribed it into cDNA to act as the sequencing template. Profiled with immunoSEQ multiplex PCR; TCRdb holds only in-frame clones, not every one. The sample includes around 300,000 clones, none of them occurring once. The sequenced sample was CD4+ T cells sorted from a lymph node. Receptor source: a C3H/HeJ mouse with alopecia areata. The strain's MHC: H2-k.

Notes on this clone: Gene labels here are mouse ones. With the read ending 4 residues before the CDR3 end, the germline J gene is used to fill in that end. This sequence joins TRBV13-3 and TRBJ2-7, with 11 bases that match TRBD2. V shed 3 bases and J 0 bases; nucleotides not matched to a gene: 2. This CDR3 has 15 residues. Germline V CDR1 and CDR2: NNHDY, SYVADS. The CDR3 region is CASSGLGGSSYEQYF. Incomplete CDR3 DNA: TGTGCCAGCAGTGGACTGGGGGGGAGCTCCTAT.

Note on this clone: The genes are named according to mouse. The read is 4 residues too short to cover the CDR3 end, so that end is filled in from the germline J gene. V and J are TRBV13-3 and TRBJ1-1; D possibly corresponds to TRBD1 (6 bases). CDR1 NNHDY and CDR2 SYVADS come from the germline V gene. Trimming shortened V by 5 bases and J by 4 bases, and 12 bases separated the two germline ends. The CDR3 spans 13 residues. The CDR3 DNA, read in part, is TGTGCCAGCAGCACGGACAGACGCACA. Protein: CASSTDRRT. The entire CDR3 sequence reads CASSTDRRTEVFF.

This clone appeared a few times. All gene names here are mouse names. The CDR3 here is CTCSAVKGAGEVFF. The covered CDR3 bases are TGCACCTGCAGTGCAGTGAAGGGGGCGGGA. This sequence joins TRBV1 and TRBJ1-1; TRBD1 matches at 7 bases. The read ends 4 residues shy of where the CDR3 ends; the end is completed using the germline J gene. This CDR3 spans 14 amino acids. The germline V gene has CDR1 NSQYPW and CDR2 LRSPGD (reference sequence).

On this clone: Here the gene names and germline are mouse. The CDR3 end is not reached by the read, which stops 4 residues before it; the germline J gene fills it in. The chain links TRBV17 to TRBJ1-1; TRBD1 matches 7 bases. Germline CDR1 reads MNHDT; CDR2 reads YYDKIL. This CDR3 has 14 residues. V lost 6 bases to trimming and J lost 4 bases; unmatched junction nucleotides: 8. CDR3: CASSKGARGTEVFF. Partial CDR3 DNA: TGTGCTAGCAGCAAGGGGGCGCGGGGCACA.

This clone was found a few times. The gene symbols are mouse symbols. The read is 4 residues too short to cover the CDR3 end, so that end is filled in from the germline J gene. V and J are TRBV19 and TRBJ2-5; TRBD1 is a possible D gene (5 bases). Germline-derived CDR1 and CDR2 are FNHDT and SITEND (reference sequence). CDR3 length: 12 residues. CDR3 region: CATSGSADTQYF. CDR3 bases read: TGTGCCACCTCAGGGTCCGCAGAC.